One and the same sample provided the 9 T cell receptor beta chains below, sequenced in a study of cytomegalovirus exposure and HLA in healthy donors. Primers included in the PCR were 60 Vbeta and 13 Jbeta primers. Sequencing used immunoSEQ multiplex PCR; TCRdb keeps in-frame clones, though not all of them. The data contain about 77,000 clones, about 84% of them seen just once; the ten biggest clones take up approximately 3.7%. Sequenced input: PBMCs. The source of these receptors is a middle-aged man in good health and CMV-seronegative.

CDR3 in amino acids: CASSGQGTYEQYF. For the CDR3, the DNA is TGTGCCTCCAGTGGTCAGGGAACCTACGAGCAGTACTTC. The chain is built from TRBV2 and TRBJ2-7, with D tentatively TRBD1 (5 bases). Trimming stripped 11 bases from V and 2 bases from J, with 16 bases between. Germline CDR1 SNHLY, CDR2 FYNNEI. CDR3 size: 13 residues. Full variable domain (missing parts from reference TRBV2 and TRBJ2-7): EPEVTQTPSHQVTQMGQEVILRCVPISNHLYFYWYRQILGQKVEFLVSFYNNEISEKSEIFDDQFSVERPDGSNFTLKIRSTKLEDSAMYFCASSGQGTYEQYFGPGTRLTVT.

The V call is TRBV28, the J call TRBJ1-5, with TRBD1 matching over 7 bases. V was pared by 4 bases and J by 2 bases, with 8 bases of the junction left unmatched. Germline V gene sequence: CDR1 MDHEN, CDR2 SYDVKM. The CDR3 totals 16 residues. CDR3: CASSSSDRVGNQPQHF. The CDR3 DNA reads TGTGCCAGCAGTTCCTCCGACAGGGTGGGCAATCAGCCCCAGCATTTT.

This sequence joins TRBV6-6 and TRBJ2-1; possibly TRBD1 for D (5 bases). The CDR3 is 16 residues long. The ends were cut back, 4 bases at V and 0 bases at J, with 13 bases in the middle. From germline, CDR1 is MNHNY and CDR2 SVGAGI (reference sequence). CDR3 bases: TGTGCCAGCAGTTCGCGCCAGGGTCACTCCTACAATGAGCAGTTCTTC. It codes for CASSSRQGHSYNEQFF.

J is TRBJ1-2 and V is TRBV7-9, with TRBD1 matching 7 bases. The junction had 4 bases not matched to a gene; V was cut back by 4 bases and J by 5 bases. The CDR3 has 13 residues. The V gene's germline CDR1 is SEHNR and CDR2 FQNEAQ (reference sequence). CDR3 sequence reads: CASSWQGDYGYTF. The CDR3 DNA reads as TGTGCCAGCAGCTGGCAGGGGGATTATGGCTACACCTTC. Variable domain in full (rest from reference TRBV7-9 and TRBJ1-2): DTGVSQNPRHKITKRGQNVTFRCDPISEHNRLYWYRQTLGQGPEFLTYFQNEAQLEKSRLLSDRFSAERPKGSFSTLEIQRTEQGDSAMYLCASSWQGDYGYTFGSGTRLTVV.

J is TRBJ2-3 and V is TRBV11-3; 12 nucleotides agree with TRBD1. The CDR3 runs to 15 residues. J lost 6 bases, V lost 6 bases, and 7 bases had no gene match. In germline, CDR1 is SGHNT, CDR2 YENEEA. CDR3 bases: TGTGCCAGCAGACAGGGACAGGGGGCTTCTGATACGCAGTATTTT. It codes for CASRQGQGASDTQYF.

This chain links TRBV19 with TRBJ1-5; D is perhaps TRBD1 (5 bases). CDR1 is LNHDA and CDR2 is SQIVND in the germline V gene (reference sequence). There are 15 residues in the CDR3. The germline V and J ends were trimmed by 4 bases and 3 bases, with 13 bases remaining between them. CDR3 nucleotides: TGTGCCAGTAGTACCCGGGACTATTCCAATCAGCCCCAGCATTTT. It is translated as CASSTRDYSNQPQHF.

CDR3 region: CASSLQRGGVETQYF. Here the CDR3 DNA reads TGCGCCAGCAGCTTGCAGCGGGGGGGCGTCGAGACCCAGTACTTC. The chain is built from TRBV5-1 and TRBJ2-5; 10 positions agree with TRBD2. The CDR3 runs 15 residues. The germline CDR1 and CDR2 sequences are SGHRS and YFSETQ. V shed 1 base and J 5 bases; nucleotides not matched to a gene: 5.

This clone was seen more than once but under ten times. The same CDR3 can be traced to other DNA sequences in this sample. The chain carries TRBV5-1 and TRBJ2-2; D perhaps matches TRBD1 (5 bases). V was pared by 4 bases and J by 2 bases, with 18 bases between. Germline V gives CDR1 SGHRS, CDR2 YFSETQ. This CDR3 comprises 17 residues. CDR3 loop: CASSLLGAILNTGELFF. DNA of the CDR3: TGCGCCAGCAGCCTCCTTGGGGCTATCCTAAACACCGGGGAGCTGTTTTTT.

The V gene is TRBV6-1, the J gene TRBJ2-3; TRBD2 matches at 8 bases. The CDR3 is 14 amino acids. V lost 7 bases to trimming and J lost 4 bases; unmatched junction nucleotides: 7. Germline loops: CDR1 MNHNS, CDR2 SASEGT. Here the CDR3 reads CASTERGRADTQYF. The CDR3 nucleotides read TGTGCCAGCACCGAGCGGGGGAGGGCAGATACGCAGTATTTT.